This TCR beta chain was profiled in a study of blood T cells in healthy people across ages. Together with a sample-barcoded 5' primer, a J-beta primer mix was included in a second PCR lasting roughly 6 to 12 cycles. TCRdb reprocessed the 5' RACE reads via MiXCR and lists one record per CDR3 protein. The data hold about 640,000 distinct CDR3 sequences, with approximately 30% observed a single time. Per germline, CDR1 DFQATT and CDR2 SNEGSKA (reference sequence). The CDR3 spans 15 residues. This clonotype showed up just a few times. Antigen unknown. A read error may explain this, as a much larger clone is one base away. Study-wide findings and caveats: Donor CMV status was unknown, possibly confounding expanded clonotype changes.

V is TRBV20-1 and J is TRBJ2-6; possibly TRBD1 for D (5 bases). Sequencing input: blood. The origin of this receptor is a woman of 80 years or more in good health. Written as DNA, the CDR3 is TGCAGTGCACCGGACGGCAGCTCTGGGGCCAACGTCCGGACTTTC. Translated, it gives CSAPDGSSGANVRTF.